This is a list of T cell receptor beta chains from one sample in a study of control samples from healthy donors and cancer patients. Clones were read by immunoSEQ multiplex PCR, and TCRdb kept only the in-frame ones, dropping some. The data hold about 150,000 clones, with approximately 93% observed a single time. Specimen: blood. Receptors were obtained from a man aged 50 to 59 in good health. CDR3s include the opening cysteine and the closing phenylalanine or tryptophan. The order of the fields is V gene, D gene, clone size, J gene, CDR3 protein, CDR3 DNA. A D gene is named only where the DNA matches it firmly. Size is omitted from some rows. Given values are once, few, many or a class for expanded clones.

V: TRBV6-5
D: NA
size: many
J: TRBJ1-2
CDR3: CASRARQSEGGYTF
DNA: TGTGCCAGCAGAGCCCGACAGTCGGAGGGCGGCTACACCTTC

V: TRBV6-1
D: NA
size: NA
J: TRBJ2-7
CDR3: CASSERRGPDSYF
DNA: TGTGCCAGCAGTGAAAGGAGGGGGCCCGACTCGTACTTC

V: TRBV11-2
D: NA
size: NA
J: TRBJ2-3
CDR3: CASSLDRGGGSTDTQYF
DNA: TGTGCCAGCAGCTTAGATCGGGGTGGGGGGAGCACAGATACGCAGTATTTT

V: TRBV7-8
D: NA
size: NA
J: TRBJ1-1
CDR3: CASSPGRWELAEAFF
DNA: TGTGCCAGCAGCCCAGGTCGATGGGAGTTGGCTGAAGCTTTCTTT

V: TRBV6-1
D: TRBD2
size: NA
J: TRBJ2-7
CDR3: CASSEPSGRYEQYF
DNA: TGTGCCAGCAGTGAACCTAGCGGGAGGTACGAGCAGTACTTC

V: TRBV27
D: NA
size: NA
J: TRBJ2-7
CDR3: CASNSRDSYEQYF
DNA: TGTGCCAGCAACTCTCGGGACTCCTACGAGCAGTACTTC

V: TRBV24-1
D: TRBD2
size: NA
J: TRBJ2-3
CDR3: CATSDLTTSGSTDTQYF
DNA: TGTGCCACCAGTGATCTCACTACTAGCGGGAGCACAGATACGCAGTATTTT

V: TRBV5-5
D: NA
size: NA
J: TRBJ1-6
CDR3: CASTPGGSGYFSYNSPLHF
DNA: TGTGCCAGCACCCCCGGAGGGTCAGGGTACTTCTCCTATAATTCACCCCTCCACTTT

V: TRBV12-3/TRBV12-4
D: NA
size: NA
J: TRBJ1-1
CDR3: CASTGYTEAFF
DNA: TGTGCCAGCACTGGGTACACTGAAGCTTTCTTT

V: TRBV18
D: NA
size: few
J: TRBJ1-4
CDR3: CASSPQSNEKLFF
DNA: TGTGCCAGCTCACCACAGTCTAATGAAAAACTGTTTTTT

V: TRBV27
D: TRBD1
size: NA
J: TRBJ1-1
CDR3: CASTSLQGAHTEAFF
DNA: TGTGCCAGCACCTCTCTACAGGGGGCCCACACTGAAGCTTTCTTT

V: TRBV9
D: TRBD2
size: once
J: TRBJ2-2
CDR3: CASSPGTSLTGELFF
DNA: TGTGCCAGCAGCCCTGGGACTAGCCTGACCGGGGAGCTGTTTTTT

V: TRBV7-9
D: NA
size: NA
J: TRBJ2-5
CDR3: CASSLDIWAGEETQYF
DNA: TGTGCCAGCAGCTTAGACATCTGGGCCGGGGAAGAGACCCAGTACTTC

V: TRBV27
D: NA
size: NA
J: TRBJ1-5
CDR3: CASRGETWQPQHF
DNA: TGTGCCAGCAGGGGGGAGACATGGCAGCCCCAGCATTTT

V: TRBV7-9
D: NA
size: once
J: TRBJ2-1
CDR3: CASSSRTRGEQFF
DNA: TGTGCCAGCAGCTCCCGGACCCGCGGCGAGCAGTTCTTC

V: TRBV19
D: TRBD2
size: NA
J: TRBJ2-1
CDR3: CASTMTSPSKYNEQFF
DNA: TGTGCCAGTACCATGACTAGCCCATCTAAATACAATGAGCAGTTCTTC

V: TRBV28
D: TRBD1
size: NA
J: TRBJ2-7
CDR3: CASSFADRGHEQYF
DNA: TGTGCCAGCAGTTTCGCGGACAGGGGCCACGAGCAGTACTTC

V: TRBV6-5
D: TRBD1
size: NA
J: TRBJ1-1
CDR3: CASSYQTGGYTEAFF
DNA: TGTGCCAGCAGTTACCAGACAGGGGGGTACACTGAAGCTTTCTTT

V: TRBV11-2
D: NA
size: once
J: TRBJ2-5
CDR3: CASSLAGRQGQETQYF
DNA: TGTGCCAGCAGCTTAGCAGGAAGGCAGGGCCAGGAGACCCAGTACTTC

V: TRBV14
D: TRBD2
size: NA
J: TRBJ2-7
CDR3: CASSQGGRTYEQYF
DNA: TGTGCCAGCAGCCAGGGAGGGCGAACCTACGAGCAGTACTTC

V: TRBV2
D: NA
size: NA
J: TRBJ1-4
CDR3: CASSEVGLSNEKLFF
DNA: TGTGCCAGCAGTGAAGTTGGGTTGTCTAATGAAAAACTGTTTTTT

V: TRBV19
D: NA
size: NA
J: TRBJ1-2
CDR3: CASSIFGRSNYGYTF
DNA: TGTGCCAGTAGTATCTTCGGGAGGAGTAACTATGGCTACACCTTC

V: TRBV6-5
D: TRBD1
size: NA
J: TRBJ2-6
CDR3: CASSWTGAGANVLTF
DNA: TGTGCCAGCAGCTGGACAGGCGCCGGGGCCAACGTCCTGACTTTC

V: TRBV11-2
D: TRBD2
size: NA
J: TRBJ2-5
CDR3: CASSLRPSGNRPQETQYF
DNA: TGTGCCAGCAGCTTAAGGCCTAGCGGGAACCGTCCCCAAGAGACCCAGTACTTC

V: TRBV30
D: NA
size: NA
J: TRBJ2-1
CDR3: CAWGREQFF
DNA: TGTGCCTGGGGGCGGGAGCAGTTCTTC

V: TRBV5-1
D: TRBD1
size: NA
J: TRBJ2-1
CDR3: CASSLARGPYNEQFF
DNA: TGCGCCAGCAGCTTGGCAAGGGGGCCCTACAATGAGCAGTTCTTC

V: TRBV25-1
D: NA
size: NA
J: TRBJ1-2
CDR3: CASSEGHGRGGYGYTF
DNA: TGTGCCAGCAGTGAAGGGCACGGTAGGGGTGGCTATGGCTACACCTTC

V: TRBV10-1
D: NA
size: NA
J: TRBJ2-2
CDR3: CASSPGQSTGELFF
DNA: TGCGCCAGCAGCCCAGGACAGAGCACCGGGGAGCTGTTTTTT

V: TRBV29-1
D: NA
size: NA
J: TRBJ2-4
CDR3: CSVLTRGLAKNIQYF
DNA: TGCAGCGTTCTTACGAGGGGTTTAGCCAAAAACATTCAGTACTTC

V: TRBV6-6
D: TRBD1
size: NA
J: TRBJ2-7
CDR3: CASSKGQGPFTFPSTYEQYF
DNA: TGTGCCAGCAGCAAAGGACAGGGCCCCTTCACCTTTCCCTCCACCTACGAGCAGTACTTC

V: TRBV2
D: NA
size: NA
J: TRBJ2-7
CDR3: CASSDHPNEQYF
DNA: TGTGCCAGCAGCGACCACCCAAACGAGCAGTACTTC

V: TRBV30
D: NA
size: once
J: TRBJ1-1
CDR3: CAWSGGGDTEAFF
DNA: TGTGCCTGGAGCGGGGGTGGTGACACTGAAGCTTTCTTT

V: TRBV6-1
D: NA
size: NA
J: TRBJ2-7
CDR3: CASSEATGNYEQYF
DNA: TGTGCCAGCAGTGAAGCTACCGGCAATTACGAGCAGTACTTC